Described below is a single T cell receptor beta chain sequence and its context. Its cognate antigen is unknown. This record belongs to a study of a mutant IDH1 vaccine in newly diagnosed glioma. For the study at large: Following radiotherapy alone, or alongside temozolomide cycles, vaccination was started after an interval of 4-6 weeks. Visit timing is recorded as week 35 for V12 and week 47 for V13. General study findings and limits: Vaccine-induced responses were seen in 93.3% of patients, spanning several MHC alleles.

The method was immunoSEQ multiplex PCR; TCRdb's version includes in-frame clones alone and lacks a portion of them. Of about 65,000 clones listed, 81% are singletons. The sample's time point: week 35, safety follow-up. Vaccinated patients received 300 ug of mutant IDH1 20-mer peptide per dose, with topical imiquimod. V was cut by 0 bases and J by 6 bases, with 20 bases left in between. The germline V gene has CDR1 LNHNV and CDR2 YYDKDF (reference sequence). The CDR3 has 17 amino acids. The receptor's source is a man aged 35 to 55 with glioma. This sequence joins TRBV15 and TRBJ1-2, with D perhaps matching TRBD1 (6 bases). Here the sequenced sample was PBMCs, taken from a glioma patient whose treatment included an IDH1 peptide vaccine. The CDR3 sequence: CATSRELPSHRADGYTF. Here the CDR3 DNA reads TGTGCCACCAGCAGAGAACTCCCCTCTCACAGGGCGGATGGCTACACCTTC. Filled out from reference TRBV15 and TRBJ1-2, the complete variable domain reads DAMVIQNPRYQVTQFGKPVTLSCSQTLNHNVMYWYQQKSSQAPKLLFHYYDKDFNNEADTPDNFQSRRPNTSFCFLDIRSPGLGDTAMYLCATSRELPSHRADGYTFGSGTRLTVV.